Below, 26 T cell receptor beta chains from the same sample are listed, as sequenced in a study of blood T cells in healthy people across ages. Sample-barcoded 5' priming and a J-beta primer mix drove a second PCR of about 7 to 12 cycles. Via MiXCR, TCRdb re-called the 5' RACE reads, giving one row per CDR3 protein. The sample shows more than 800,000 distinct CDR3 sequences, under 45% of them seen only once. Sequenced input: blood. The receptors here all came from a woman aged 60-75 years in good health.

This clonotype was observed a few times. The chain has TRBV3-1 and TRBJ2-7; D might be TRBD1 (6 bases). The DNA matches TRBJ2-5 better at its end, which makes the J call doubtful. Looked up from germline, CDR1 is LGHDT and CDR2 is YNNKEL (reference sequence). CDR3 length equals 15 residues. The CDR3 loop is CASSQEGRGEETQYF. The CDR3 DNA reads as TGTGCCAGCAGCCAAGAGGGCAGGGGCGAAGAGACCCAGTACTTC.

The chain employs TRBV30 and TRBJ2-1, with 15 bases that match TRBD2. The CDR3 contains 15 residues. Trimming at V came to 1 base and at J to 7 bases, leaving 2 bases not matched to a gene. CDR1 is GTSNPN and CDR2 is SVGIG in the germline V gene (reference sequence). This chain's CDR3 is CAWSGTSGRGNEQFF. The CDR3 nucleotides are TGTGCCTGGAGTGGGACTAGCGGGAGGGGTAATGAGCAGTTCTTC.

Points on this clonotype: The conserved phenylalanine or tryptophan is not found at the CDR3 terminus, so this likely reflects a read error. The J gene is TRBJ1-2, the V gene TRBV9; no firm D call. Trimming took off 0 bases at V and 2 bases at J, with 14 bases between the two ends. The CDR3 is made up of 16 amino acids. The V gene's germline CDR1 is SGDLS and CDR2 YYNGEE. DNA of the CDR3: TGTGCCAGCAGCGTAGAGACACGAGTTTTGAACTATGGCTACACCATC. This translates into CASSVETRVLNYGYTI.

In DNA form, the CDR3 reads TGTGCCAGCAGCTGGCAGGGTGGAAGATACAATGAGCAGTTCTTC. Translated, it gives CASSWQGGRYNEQFF. This sequence joins TRBV7-9 and TRBJ2-1, with D possibly TRBD1 on 5 matching bases. V lost 4 bases to trimming and J lost 4 bases, with 14 bases between them. CDR3 length: 15 amino acids. CDR1 and CDR2 from the germline V gene are SEHNR and FQNEAQ (reference sequence).

The chain recombines TRBV21-1 with TRBJ2-1; whether TRBD2, the table's D call, matches the DNA was not checked. TRBV21-1 corresponds to a pseudogene. CDR3 length: 17 residues. In DNA form, the CDR3 reads TGTGCCAGCAGCAATAACGGGACCCCTAGAGGGCCCAATGAGCAGTTCTTC. Its protein product is CASSNNGTPRGPNEQFF.

This clonotype was detected only a few times. The chain links TRBV20-1 to TRBJ2-3, with 8 positions matching TRBD2. The CDR3 is made up of 15 amino acids. The V segment lost 3 bases and the J segment 0 bases; nucleotides outside the gene matches: 5. Per germline, CDR1 DFQATT and CDR2 SNEGSKA (reference sequence). CDR3 in amino acids: CSASGRAISTDTQYF. CDR3 sequence (DNA): TGCAGTGCTAGCGGGAGGGCGATAAGCACAGATACGCAGTATTTT.

This clonotype was found a few times. V gene TRBV12-3 or TRBV12-4 combines with J gene TRBJ1-1, with D perhaps matching TRBD1 (6 bases). CDR3 length equals 14 residues. Trimming took 5 bases from V and 4 from J, leaving 14 bases between them. Here the CDR3 DNA reads TGTGCCAGCAGTCCGGGACACCTATCCACTGAAGCTTTCTTT. Protein product: CASSPGHLSTEAFF.

The chain links TRBV5-1 to TRBJ2-2; maybe TRBD1 (7 bases). Looked up from germline, CDR1 is SGHRS and CDR2 is YFSETQ. With 4 bases removed from V and 6 bases from J, the gap between germline ends came to 22 bases. The CDR3 covers 17 residues. CDR3 sequence reads: CASSVSGGGGAAGELFF. In DNA, the CDR3 is TGCGCCAGCAGCGTAAGTGGAGGAGGGGGCGCGGCCGGGGAGCTGTTTTTT.

This chain links TRBV27 with TRBJ1-6; the D is unclear. Trimming took 5 bases from V and 0 from J, leaving 14 bases between them. CDR3 length equals 17 residues. Germline V gene data show CDR1 as MNHEY and CDR2 as SMNVEV (reference sequence). The CDR3 loop is CASSLLYGSSYNSPLHF. DNA for the CDR3: TGTGCCAGCAGTCTCCTTTATGGGAGCTCCTATAATTCACCCCTCCACTTT.

This clonotype was detected only a few times. The J gene is TRBJ1-1, the V gene TRBV5-1, with TRBD1 as a possible D gene (6 bases). Trimming cost V 0 bases and J 8 bases, with 14 bases left between them. Germline V gives CDR1 SGHRS, CDR2 YFSETQ. The CDR3 has 14 amino acids. Here the CDR3 reads CASSLEFGDREAFF. The CDR3 bases are TGCGCCAGCAGCTTGGAGTTCGGCGACAGGGAAGCTTTCTTT.

V usage is TRBV12-3 or TRBV12-4 and J usage is TRBJ2-7; D may be TRBD1 (6 bases). V lost 5 bases, J lost 4 bases, and 18 bases lay in between. This CDR3 comprises 15 residues. The CDR3 here is CASSGDQQGIYEQYF. DNA for the CDR3: TGTGCCAGCAGTGGGGACCAACAGGGTATATACGAGCAGTACTTC.

This clonotype was seen at least ten times. The rearrangement joins TRBV7-2 to TRBJ2-5, with 7 positions matching TRBD2. The CDR3 has 13 amino acids. V lost 5 bases to trimming and J lost 2 bases; unmatched junction nucleotides: 2. Germline V CDR1 and CDR2: SGHTA, FQGNSA. The CDR3 DNA sequence: TGTGCCAGCAGCCGTAGCGGGCAAGAGACCCAGTACTTC. It encodes CASSRSGQETQYF. The variable domain in full, with the rest retrieved from reference TRBV7-2 and TRBJ2-5, is GAGVSQSPSNKVTEKGKDVELRCDPISGHTALYWYRQSLGQGLEFLIYFQGNSAPDKSGLPSDRFSAERTGGSVSTLTIQRTQQEDSAVYLCASSRSGQETQYFGPGTRLLVL.

This clonotype was counted only a few times. The J gene is TRBJ2-5, the V gene TRBV12-5, with TRBD2 matching 7 bases. V was pared by 5 bases and J by 1 base, with 4 bases of the junction left unmatched. CDR3 length: 14 amino acids. CDR1 and CDR2 (germline): LGHNT, FRNRAP. CDR3 amino acids: CASGTSDRQETQYF. The CDR3 DNA reads as TGTGCTAGTGGTACTAGCGACCGCCAAGAGACCCAGTACTTC.

This clonotype was seen a few times. V usage is TRBV5-1 and J usage is TRBJ2-7; 9 bases agree with TRBD1. Germline values: CDR1 SGHRS, CDR2 YFSETQ. The V segment lost 3 bases and the J segment 5 bases; nucleotides outside the gene matches: 3. The CDR3 is 13 amino acids. The DNA of the CDR3 is TGCGCCAGCAGCTGGGGACAGGGAAACGAGCAGTACTTC. Translation: CASSWGQGNEQYF.

For this clonotype: A much larger clone differs from this one at a single base, so this may be a read error. The chain uses TRBV7-2 and TRBJ2-5; no definite D call. Germline assignment: CDR1 SGHTA and CDR2 FQGNSA. The V gene lost 1 base and the J gene lost 5 bases, with 5 bases spanning the gap. The CDR3 runs 12 residues. CDR3 DNA sequence: TGTACCAGCAGCTTAGTTTGGGAGACCCAGTACTTC. It translates to CTSSLVWETQYF.

In nucleotides, the CDR3 is TGTGCCAGCCGATTCGCCCCCGGGCAGGGCGATGGCTACACCTTC. Translated: CASRFAPGQGDGYTF. The genes are TRBV6-1 and TRBJ1-2, with a possible D match to TRBD1 (5 bases). Trimming cost V 8 bases and J 6 bases, with 22 bases left between them. This CDR3 region has 15 residues. CDR1 and CDR2 from the germline V gene are MNHNS and SASEGT.

This chain joins TRBV20-1 and TRBJ2-1; 8 bases line up with TRBD2. The better agreement between TRBJ2-7 and the DNA end casts doubt on the J call. The CDR3 spans 14 residues. Germline loops: CDR1 DFQATT, CDR2 SNEGSKA (reference sequence). DNA of the CDR3: TGCAGTGCTGACCTTAGCGGGACGTACAATGAGCAGTACTTC. This sequence encodes CSADLSGTYNEQYF.

The genes are TRBV6-6 and TRBJ2-4; the match to TRBD1 covers 9 bases. Germline trimming cut 6 bases from V and 0 bases from J; bases unmatched to any gene: 6. The CDR3 totals 16 residues. Germline loops: CDR1 MNHNY, CDR2 SVGAGI (reference sequence). The CDR3 sequence: CASRVGTGLAKNIQYF. In DNA, the CDR3 is TGTGCCAGCAGGGTGGGGACAGGGCTAGCCAAAAACATTCAGTACTTC.

V and J are TRBV9 and TRBJ2-1, with 14 bases aligning to TRBD2. Germline CDR1 SGDLS, CDR2 YYNGEE. The CDR3 is 18 residues long. V trimming: 3 bases; J trimming: 3 bases; junction bases outside the gene matches: 8. CDR3 residues: CASSGQTSGRANYNEQFF. CDR3 in DNA: TGTGCCAGCAGCGGACAGACTAGCGGGAGGGCCAACTACAATGAGCAGTTCTTC.

On this clonotype itself: One end of the junction varies from germline; a read error may be responsible. The rearrangement joins TRBV3-1 to TRBJ1-2; 7 positions match TRBD1. The CDR3 loop spans 13 amino acids. Germline CDR1 is LGHDT and CDR2 is YNNKEL (reference sequence). The CDR3 spells CTSSQAPGQSNTF. In nucleotides, the CDR3 is TGTACCAGCAGCCAGGCCCCGGGACAGTCGAACACCTTC.

The chain joins TRBV25-1 to TRBJ2-5, with TRBD1 identical over 8 bases. The DNA end favors TRBJ2-7, so the J call may be wrong. Germline CDR1 and CDR2: MGHDK and SYGVNS. The CDR3 extends over 13 amino acids. The CDR3 loop reads CASARQGYDEQYF. The CDR3 DNA is TGTGCCAGCGCGAGACAGGGGTACGACGAGCAGTACTTC.

V and J are TRBV6-2 or TRBV6-3 and TRBJ2-3; D might be TRBD2 (6 bases). V was trimmed by 2 bases and J by 6 bases, leaving 9 bases between them. The CDR3 is 13 amino acids. Germline CDR1 reads MNHEY; CDR2 reads SVGEGT. The CDR3 reads CASSYAGRDTQYF. CDR3 coding DNA: TGTGCCAGCAGTTACGCGGGAAGGGATACGCAGTATTTT.

This chain links TRBV28 with TRBJ2-1; D tentatively fits TRBD1 or TRBD2 (6 bases each). Germline loops: CDR1 MDHEN, CDR2 SYDVKM. CDR3 length: 14 residues. Trimming cost V 7 bases and J 8 bases, with 18 bases left between them. The chain's CDR3 is CASTQGGLADEQFF. The CDR3 nucleotides are TGTGCCAGCACTCAAGGGGGGCTCGCGGATGAGCAGTTCTTC.

The chain is built from TRBV14 and TRBJ2-1; 11 bases align to TRBD2. Germline CDR1 SGHDN, CDR2 FVKESK. The CDR3 covers 15 residues. The ends lost 4 bases at V and 5 bases at J; junction bases unmatched: 4. CDR3 in amino acids: CASSRKLAGDNEQFF. The DNA for the CDR3 is TGTGCCAGCAGCCGCAAACTAGCGGGAGACAATGAGCAGTTCTTC.

The chain uses TRBV10-3 and TRBJ2-1; D may correspond to TRBD1 or TRBD2 (5 bases each). This CDR3 spans 13 amino acids. Between the trimmed V and J ends, which lost 7 bases and 0 bases, there was a span of 7 bases. Germline CDR1 reads ENHRY; CDR2 reads SYGVKD. This CDR3 is CAIMGDSYNEQFF. The CDR3 nucleotides read TGTGCCATCATGGGGGACTCCTACAATGAGCAGTTCTTC.

The rearrangement links TRBV24-1 to TRBJ2-5; 9 bases align to TRBD1. This CDR3 region has 14 residues. J lost 6 bases, V lost 3 bases, and 4 bases had no gene match. In germline, CDR1 is KGHDR, CDR2 SFDVKD. As DNA, the CDR3 is TGTGCCACCAGTGATGGGGACAGGGCCCAGACCCAGTACTTC. Protein sequence: CATSDGDRAQTQYF.